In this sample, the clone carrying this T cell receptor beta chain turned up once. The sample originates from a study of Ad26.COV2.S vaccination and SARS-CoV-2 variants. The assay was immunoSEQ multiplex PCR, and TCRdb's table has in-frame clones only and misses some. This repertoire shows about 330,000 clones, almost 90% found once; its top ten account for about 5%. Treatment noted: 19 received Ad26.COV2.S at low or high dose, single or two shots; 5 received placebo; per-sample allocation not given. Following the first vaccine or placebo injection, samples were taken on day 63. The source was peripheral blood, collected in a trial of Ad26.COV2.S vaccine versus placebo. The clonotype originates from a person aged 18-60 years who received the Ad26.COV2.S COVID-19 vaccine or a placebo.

The CDR3 DNA reads as TGCAGTGCTAGTGGGGCTAGCCGACTGAGCTCCTACAATGAGCAGTTCTTC. Its translation: CSASGASRLSSYNEQFF. The chain is built from TRBV20-1 and TRBJ2-1; D tentatively reads TRBD1 or TRBD2 (5 bases each). Trimming pared 3 bases from V and 0 bases from J, leaving 18 bases between. CDR3 length: 17 amino acids. Germline lookup yields CDR1 DFQATT and CDR2 SNEGSKA (reference sequence).